This T cell receptor beta chain was obtained from a study of cytomegalovirus exposure and HLA in healthy donors. With 0 bases clipped from V and 2 bases from J, the junction kept 5 bases outside the gene matches. CDR1 and CDR2 from the germline V gene are SGHDT and YYEEEE. This CDR3 comprises 16 residues. Amplification used 60 Vbeta primers and 13 Jbeta primers. Method: immunoSEQ multiplex PCR; TCRdb's copy keeps in-frame clones and lacks some. The sample contains approximately 120,000 clones, about 81% of which appear only once. In the case of this clone: Its antigen remains unidentified. Other DNA sequences in the sample encode the same CDR3.

Study results and limitations: According to an earlier analysis, most TCR beta V segments yielded productive rearrangements about 87% or about 30% of the time. The authors excluded some V segments, including TRBV6-2 and TRBV6-3, as indistinguishable. The study recorded about 160 TCR beta chains that were cytomegalovirus-associated.

Nominal health characterized the donors when sampled, though unrecorded immune exposures were likely. The chain couples TRBV5-6 to TRBJ1-5; 7 nucleotides align to TRBD1. Sequencing used PBMCs. This sequence was found in a woman aged 25 to 39 in good health and CMV-seronegative. Here the CDR3 DNA reads TGTGCCAGCAGCTTGGGGGCAGGGGGAGGCAATCAGCCCCAGCATTTT. Encoded protein: CASSLGAGGGNQPQHF.